Each of the 20 T cell receptor beta chains below was sequenced from the same sample in a study of beta chain features in type 1 diabetes. The authors reverse transcribed all of the isolated RNA, so sequencing captured expressed TCRB transcripts. Some clones are missing from TCRdb's copy, which holds only in-frame ones; the method was immunoSEQ multiplex PCR. Altogether a few hundred thousand clones are present, 9.6% being singletons, with the ten largest covering 0.6%. What these receptors recognize is not known. The study, taken as a whole, reports: Type 1 diabetes patients had TCRB CDR3s that were shorter (moderately but significantly so) in all four CD4+ subsets.

The source material was central memory CD4+ T cells from blood. Every receptor here comes from a young man with type 1 diabetes.

Only a few counts were recorded for this clone. This chain joins TRBV10-1 and TRBJ2-2; possibly TRBD1 for D (6 bases). Trimming took off 4 bases at V and 6 bases at J, with 9 bases between the two ends. The CDR3 covers 13 residues. CDR1 and CDR2 from the germline V gene are WNHNN and SYGVQD (reference sequence). CDR3 region: CASSAGVPGELFF. The CDR3 coding sequence is TGCGCCAGCAGTGCAGGGGTCCCCGGGGAGCTGTTTTTT.

This clone was seen a few times. The gene calls are TRBV28 and TRBJ1-1; 7 bases are a match to TRBD1. Germline trimming cut 6 bases from V and 3 bases from J; bases unmatched to any gene: 7. CDR3 length: 14 amino acids. Germline CDR1 is MDHEN and CDR2 is SYDVKM. Here the CDR3 DNA reads TGTGCCAGCAGGCTAGGGGGCCGGGACACTGAAGCTTTCTTT. Translation gives CASRLGGRDTEAFF.

This clone occurred a few times. This chain uses TRBV28 with TRBJ2-1; either TRBD1 or TRBD2 may supply D (5 bases each). The germline V and J ends were trimmed by 6 bases and 13 bases, with 22 bases remaining between them. CDR3 length: 14 amino acids. Germline lookup yields CDR1 MDHEN and CDR2 SYDVKM. The CDR3 coding sequence is TGTGCCAGCAGCCCCGGGGCCTCGTCTCTAATACAGTTCTTC. Its protein product is CASSPGASSLIQFF.

The genes are TRBV4-1 and TRBJ2-2, with 8 bases identical to TRBD1. Germline-derived CDR1 and CDR2 are MGHRA and YSYEKL. CDR3 length equals 17 residues. Trimming cost V 0 bases and J 6 bases; bases outside gene matches: 9. CDR3 nucleotides: TGCGCCAGCAGCCAAGATCCTATACGACAGGGGCCCGGGGAGCTGTTTTTT. This encodes CASSQDPIRQGPGELFF.

This clone was found many times. The chain links TRBV23-1 to TRBJ2-7, with D perhaps TRBD1 or TRBD2 (6 bases each). TRBV23-1 is recorded as an ORF, its role being uncertain. Trimming took off 6 bases at V and 3 bases at J, with 21 bases between the two ends. This CDR3 comprises 16 residues. The DNA of the CDR3 is TGCGCCAGCAGCCGCTCAGGCAGGGGAGGAGTCTACGAGCAGTACTTC. Translated, it gives CASSRSGRGGVYEQYF.

The chain joins TRBV4-2 to TRBJ2-3; 10 bases fit TRBD2. The CDR3 spans 18 residues. CDR1 and CDR2 from the germline V gene are LGHNA and YNFKEQ. The V segment lost 1 base and the J segment 1 base; nucleotides outside the gene matches: 8. The CDR3 here is CASSQVGAGGPGTDTQYF. CDR3 bases: TGTGCCAGCAGCCAAGTTGGAGCGGGAGGGCCGGGCACAGATACGCAGTATTTT.

A few counts support this clone. The chain has TRBV6-5 and TRBJ2-7; no clear D. The germline V and J ends were trimmed by 6 bases and 6 bases, with 9 bases remaining between them. The CDR3 sequence is 11 residues long. CDR1 MNHEY and CDR2 SVGAGI come from the germline V gene. This CDR3 is CASRHRFEQYF. The CDR3 DNA follows: TGTGCCAGCAGACACCGGTTCGAGCAGTACTTC.

The rearrangement links TRBV19 to TRBJ2-3, with D perhaps assigned TRBD1 or TRBD2 (6 bases each). The CDR3 runs to 14 residues. CDR1 and CDR2 from the germline V gene are LNHDA and SQIVND (reference sequence). The V end was cut by 10 bases, the J end by 0 bases, with 14 bases between. CDR3 DNA: TGTGCCACCGCGACGGGGGCTAGCACAGATACGCAGTATTTT. It codes for CATATGASTDTQYF. The variable domain in full, with the rest retrieved from reference TRBV19 and TRBJ2-3, is DGGITQSPKYLFRKEGQNVTLSCEQNLNHDAMYWYRQDPGQGLRLIYYSQIVNDFQKGDIAEGYSVSREKKESFPLTVTSAQKNPTAFYLCATATGASTDTQYFGPGTRLTVL.

This clone was seen only a few times. The chain has TRBV6-5 and TRBJ2-1, with TRBD1 as a possible D gene (6 bases). Germline values: CDR1 MNHEY, CDR2 SVGAGI. The CDR3 totals 15 residues. The V and J ends lost 4 bases and 4 bases respectively, with 14 bases between them. This chain's CDR3 is CASSWQGTEYNEQFF. The CDR3 DNA follows: TGTGCCAGCAGTTGGCAGGGGACGGAGTACAATGAGCAGTTCTTC.

The J gene is TRBJ2-1, the V gene TRBV4-2; no clear D gene. V was clipped by 3 bases and J by 1 base, with 10 bases between them. The CDR3 runs to 15 residues. Per germline, CDR1 LGHNA and CDR2 YNFKEQ. For the CDR3, the DNA is TGTGCCAGCAGCCATGGCGCTGGGTCCTACAATGAGCAGTTCTTC. It yields the protein CASSHGAGSYNEQFF.

The chain recombines TRBV27 with TRBJ2-6, with 9 positions matching TRBD2. The CDR3 runs 18 residues. The V gene end was trimmed by 6 bases and the J gene end by 0 bases; junction bases not matched to a gene: 9. Per the germline V gene, CDR1 is MNHEY and CDR2 is SMNVEV (reference sequence). CDR3 sequence reads: CASRMLAGGSSGANVLTF. For the CDR3, the DNA is TGTGCCAGCAGGATGCTGGCGGGAGGGAGCTCTGGGGCCAACGTCCTGACTTTC.

The chain joins TRBV13 to TRBJ1-1, with D possibly being TRBD1 (5 bases). The V end lost 1 base, the J end lost 11 bases, and 11 bases lay between the germline ends. Germline V gene lookup returns CDR1 PRHDT and CDR2 FYEKMQ (reference sequence). The CDR3 runs to 12 residues. The CDR3 region is CASSLAGTGAFF. DNA for the CDR3: TGTGCCAGCAGCTTAGCGGGGACGGGGGCTTTCTTT.

The chain is built from TRBV11-1 and TRBJ1-2; the D gene is possibly TRBD1 (6 bases). Looked up from germline, CDR1 is SGHAT and CDR2 is FQDESV (reference sequence). The V end lost 2 bases, the J end lost 5 bases, and 12 bases lay between the germline ends. The CDR3 sequence is 14 residues long. CDR3 loop: CASSLTGRGYGYTF. The CDR3 DNA sequence: TGTGCCAGCAGCTTAACAGGGAGAGGTTATGGCTACACCTTC.

CDR3 sequence: CASSLGPSGDQPQHF. In DNA form, the CDR3 reads TGCGCCAGCAGCTTGGGGCCCTCTGGAGATCAGCCCCAGCATTTT. V is TRBV5-1 and J is TRBJ1-5; D gene ambiguous. With 0 bases removed from V and 5 bases from J, the gap between germline ends came to 12 bases. The CDR3 loop spans 15 amino acids. Germline CDR1 reads SGHRS; CDR2 reads YFSETQ.

The genes are TRBV7-8 and TRBJ2-7; D is possibly TRBD2 (5 bases). In germline, CDR1 is SGHVS, CDR2 FQNEAQ. V lost 4 bases to trimming and J lost 4 bases, with 17 bases between them. This CDR3 contains 15 residues. CDR3 sequence reads: CASSSRKLDRYEQYF. CDR3 sequence (DNA): TGTGCCAGCAGCTCTAGGAAACTAGACCGATACGAGCAGTACTTC.

The V and J genes are TRBV5-1 and TRBJ2-5, with TRBD2 identical over 15 bases. The CDR3 spans 16 residues. Germline V gene data show CDR1 as SGHRS and CDR2 as YFSETQ. V shed 4 bases, J shed 5 bases, and the junction held 6 bases outside the gene matches. The CDR3 loop reads CASSQGLAGGRETQYF. The CDR3 DNA is TGCGCCAGCAGCCAGGGACTAGCGGGAGGAAGGGAGACCCAGTACTTC.

As for this clone: Sequence at one end of the junction differs from germline and may be a read error. The rearrangement joins TRBV7-3 to TRBJ2-5; D assignment may be TRBD1 or TRBD2 (5 bases each). From germline, CDR1 is SGHTA and CDR2 FQGTGA. The CDR3 consists of 15 residues. CDR3 amino acids: CASSPLRDGLETQYF. DNA of the CDR3: TGCGCCAGCAGCCCTCTCCGGGACGGCCTGGAGACCCAGTACTTC.

This clone was observed at least ten times. The V gene is TRBV4-3, the J gene TRBJ2-7, with unresolved D. The CDR3 spans 14 residues. The germline gives CDR1 LGHNA, CDR2 YSLEER. V lost 0 bases, J lost 1 base, and 7 bases lay in between. The chain's CDR3 is CASSQEDGSYEQYF. CDR3 nucleotides: TGCGCCAGCAGCCAAGAGGACGGTTCCTACGAGCAGTACTTC.

The chain joins TRBV5-4 to TRBJ1-5, with 9 bases matching TRBD1. Losses at the gene ends were 3 bases for V and 0 bases for J; bases not matched to a gene: 4. CDR1 is SGHNT, CDR2 YYREEE, per germline (reference sequence). CDR3 size: 16 residues. CDR3 residues: CASSWGQGASNQPQHF. DNA of the CDR3: TGTGCCAGCAGCTGGGGACAGGGAGCTAGCAATCAGCCCCAGCATTTT.

This chain connects TRBV19 to TRBJ2-3; 11 positions match TRBD1. The CDR3 extends over 15 amino acids. The germline V gene encodes CDR1 LNHDA and CDR2 SQIVND (reference sequence). V shed 5 bases, J shed 6 bases, and the junction held 7 bases outside the gene matches. The CDR3 protein is CASSRRDRGRDTQYF. DNA for the CDR3: TGTGCCAGTAGTCGCCGGGACAGGGGGAGGGATACGCAGTATTTT.